One sample yielded the 9 T cell receptor beta chains listed below, sequenced in a study of PD-L1 blockade in urothelial cancer. Time point noted: pretreatment peripheral blood. Profiled with immunoSEQ multiplex PCR; TCRdb holds only in-frame clones, not every one. The top ten clones hold about 2% of a sample with approximately 94,000 clones, more than 75% of them seen once. The input for sequencing was PBMCs, taken around atezolizumab (anti-PD-L1) treatment. All receptors come from a man in his sixties with urothelial cancer.

This chain links TRBV6-6 with TRBJ2-2; a possible D gene is TRBD2 (6 bases). The germline V and J ends were trimmed by 5 bases and 8 bases, with 9 bases remaining between them. The V gene's germline CDR1 is MNHNY and CDR2 SVGAGI (reference sequence). The CDR3 runs to 12 residues. CDR3 region: CASSRGLGELFF. The CDR3, as DNA: TGTGCCAGCAGTCGGGGACTTGGGGAGCTGTTTTTT.

This sequence joins TRBV25-1 and TRBJ2-5; TRBD2 aligns across 11 bases. CDR3 length: 17 amino acids. From germline, CDR1 is MGHDK and CDR2 SYGVNS. After removal of 8 bases from V and 3 bases from J, the junction contained 14 bases not matched to a gene. The CDR3 region is CASSPAPLLAGEETQYF. CDR3 DNA: TGTGCCAGCTCTCCCGCCCCGCTACTAGCGGGAGAAGAGACCCAGTACTTC.

The V gene is TRBV7-3, the J gene TRBJ2-3; 9 bases are a match to TRBD2. The V segment lost 6 bases and the J segment 5 bases; nucleotides outside the gene matches: 9. CDR1 is SGHTA, CDR2 FQGTGA, per germline. CDR3 length equals 15 residues. This chain's CDR3 is CASRPGTSSRDTQYF. The CDR3 region has the DNA TGTGCCAGCAGACCTGGGACTAGCTCCCGAGATACGCAGTATTTT.

J is TRBJ1-3 and V is TRBV13; 7 bases line up with TRBD1. The CDR3 spans 15 residues. CDR1 is PRHDT, CDR2 FYEKMQ, per germline (reference sequence). V lost 3 bases, J lost 2 bases, and 4 bases stayed unmatched. The CDR3 nucleotides are TGTGCCAGCAGCTTGGACAGGTCTACTGGAAACACCATATATTTT. It codes for CASSLDRSTGNTIYF.

This chain joins TRBV2 and TRBJ2-7; tentatively, D is TRBD2 (6 bases). Germline V gene sequence: CDR1 SNHLY, CDR2 FYNNEI. The CDR3 has 13 residues. Trimming cost V 7 bases and J 6 bases, with 16 bases left between them. For the CDR3, the DNA is TGTGCCAGCACCACTAGCCCCCCAAGCGAGCAGTACTTC. Protein sequence: CASTTSPPSEQYF.

The chain has TRBV6-6 and TRBJ2-7, with TRBD2 identical over 8 bases. With 6 bases clipped from V and 3 bases from J, the junction kept 7 bases outside the gene matches. The CDR3 length is 14 residues. The germline V gene has CDR1 MNHNY and CDR2 SVGAGI (reference sequence). CDR3 protein: CASRDGGAGYEQYF. The CDR3 DNA reads as TGTGCCAGCAGGGACGGGGGGGCTGGCTACGAGCAGTACTTC.

This rearrangement joins TRBV5-8 to TRBJ2-2; 9 nucleotides agree with TRBD1. Germline values: CDR1 SGHTS, CDR2 YDEGEE. V lost 7 bases and J lost 1; bases outside the gene matches: 5. CDR3 length: 15 amino acids. The CDR3 DNA reads TGTGCCAGCGTAACAGGGGGCCGGAACACCGGGGAGCTGTTTTTT. Encoded protein: CASVTGGRNTGELFF.

The chain carries TRBV29-1 and TRBJ1-4, with 7 positions matching TRBD1. Trimming removed 4 bases from V and 8 bases from J; junction bases left unmatched: 7. The CDR3 extends over 13 amino acids. CDR1 and CDR2 from the germline V gene are SQVTM and ANQGSEA. The CDR3 DNA is TGCAGCGTTGGAGGGACAGCGGGCGAAAAACTGTTTTTT. It encodes CSVGGTAGEKLFF. Using reference TRBV29-1 and TRBJ1-4 for the parts outside the CDR3, the full variable domain is SAVISQKPSRDICQRGTSLTIQCQVDSQVTMMFWYRQQPGQSLTLIATANQGSEATYESGFVIDKFPISRPNLTFSTLTVSNMSPEDSSIYLCSVGGTAGEKLFFGSGTQLSVL.

This clone has only one observation. This chain joins TRBV5-1 and TRBJ2-2, with D possibly being TRBD2 (5 bases). The CDR3 extends over 15 amino acids. CDR1 and CDR2 (germline): SGHRS, YFSETQ. V was shortened by 0 bases and J by 4 bases, with 10 bases between the two germline ends. CDR3 nucleotide sequence: TGCGCCAGCAGCTTGGCGTCAGGACTCACCGGGGAGCTGTTTTTT. This codes for CASSLASGLTGELFF.